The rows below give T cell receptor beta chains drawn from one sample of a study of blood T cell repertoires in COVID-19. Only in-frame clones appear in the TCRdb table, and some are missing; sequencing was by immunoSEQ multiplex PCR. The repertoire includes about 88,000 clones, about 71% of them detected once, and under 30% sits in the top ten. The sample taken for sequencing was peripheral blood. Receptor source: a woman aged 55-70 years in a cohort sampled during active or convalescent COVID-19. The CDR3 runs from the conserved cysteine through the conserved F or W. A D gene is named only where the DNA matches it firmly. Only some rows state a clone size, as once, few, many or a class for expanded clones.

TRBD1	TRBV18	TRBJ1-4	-	TGTGCCAGCTCACTGGGACAGGTGGTAACTAATGAAAAACTGTTTTTT	CASSLGQVVTNEKLFF
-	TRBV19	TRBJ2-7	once	TGTGCCAGTAGTATACCTAGTTCCTACGAGCAGTACTTC	CASSIPSSYEQYF
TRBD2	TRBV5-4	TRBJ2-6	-	TGTGCCAGCAGCTTGGGGGGAGGGTTCTCCTCTGGGGCCAACGTCCTGACTTTC	CASSLGGGFSSGANVLTF
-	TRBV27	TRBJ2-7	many	TGTGCCAGCAGTCTCCGGGACACATCCTACGAGCAGTACTTC	CASSLRDTSYEQYF
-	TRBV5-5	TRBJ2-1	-	TGTGCCAGCAGCCTATATAGCGTGACAACCTACAATGAGCAGTTCTTC	CASSLYSVTTYNEQFF
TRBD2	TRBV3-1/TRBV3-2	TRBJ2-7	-	TGTGCCAGCAGCAGACGACTAGCGGTCGGGGGAGAGCAGTACTTC	CASSRRLAVGGEQYF
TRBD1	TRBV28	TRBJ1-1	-	TGTGCCAGCAGCCCTTCCGGGACAGGGCCCCTGAGAGCTTTCTTT	CASSPSGTGPLRAFF
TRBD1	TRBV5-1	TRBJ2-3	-	TGCGCCAGCAGCTTGGGACAGGGGGTAGATACGCAGTATTTT	CASSLGQGVDTQYF
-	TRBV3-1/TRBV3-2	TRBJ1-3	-	TGTGCCAGCAGCCAAGATTGGGGGGGGGCGACTGGAAACACCATATATTTT	CASSQDWGGATGNTIYF
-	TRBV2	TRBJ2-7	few	TGTGCCAGCAGTGAGTGGGGGAGGCCCTACGAGCAGTACTTC	CASSEWGRPYEQYF
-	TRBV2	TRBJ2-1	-	TGTGCCAGCAGTGAAGCGTGGGAAACAGGAGCCTACAATGAGCAGTTCTTC	CASSEAWETGAYNEQFF
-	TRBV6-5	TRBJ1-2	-	TGTGCCAGCAGTTTACGGGGAATTAACTATGGCTACACCTTC	CASSLRGINYGYTF
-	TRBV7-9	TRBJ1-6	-	TGTGCCAGCAGCTTTGAGACAGCCCTATATAATTCACCCCTCCACTTT	CASSFETALYNSPLHF
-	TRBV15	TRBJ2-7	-	TGTGCCACCAGCAGAGATTTGTGGACATACGAGCAGTACTTC	CATSRDLWTYEQYF
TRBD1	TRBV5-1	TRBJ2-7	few	TGCGCCAGCAGCTTTAGGGACAGGGTGGACGAGCAGTACTTC	CASSFRDRVDEQYF
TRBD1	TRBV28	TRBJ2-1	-	TGTGCCAGCAGTCCCCGAGGGGGCCAGAGGGAGCAGTTCTTC	CASSPRGGQREQFF
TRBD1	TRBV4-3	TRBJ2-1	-	TGCGCCAGCAGCCAAGATGGCCAGGGGGCCTACAATGAGCAGTTCTTC	CASSQDGQGAYNEQFF
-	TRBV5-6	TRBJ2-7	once	TGTGCCAGCAGCTTGCCGGGGACACTTTCCTACGAGCAGTACTTC	CASSLPGTLSYEQYF
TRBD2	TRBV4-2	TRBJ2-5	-	TGTGCCAGCAGCCAGGAGCGGGGGGGCCGGGAGACCCAGTACTTC	CASSQERGGRETQYF
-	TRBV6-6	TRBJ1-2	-	TGTGCCAGCACCCTAACAGACAGGCCCCTCTATGGCTACACCTTC	CASTLTDRPLYGYTF
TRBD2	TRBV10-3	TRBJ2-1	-	TGTGCCCTCAGGACTAGCGGGGAACTGAATGAGCAGTTCTTC	CALRTSGELNEQFF
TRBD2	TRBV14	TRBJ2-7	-	TGTGCCAGCAGCCGACGAGGACTAGCGGAGCCATCCTACGAGCAGTACTTC	CASSRRGLAEPSYEQYF
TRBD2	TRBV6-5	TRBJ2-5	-	TGTGCCAGCAGACTAGCGGGGGGGCTGGAGACCCAGTACTTC	CASRLAGGLETQYF
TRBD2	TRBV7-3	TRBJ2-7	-	TGTGCCAGCAGCTTACGGGGGGGTCCCTCCTACGAGCAGTACTTC	CASSLRGGPSYEQYF
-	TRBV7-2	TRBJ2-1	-	TGTGCCAGCAGCTTAGATGCGGGGGCTTACAATGAGCAGTTCTTC	CASSLDAGAYNEQFF
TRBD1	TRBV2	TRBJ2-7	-	TGTGCCAGCAGTGCCCGACAGGGGGCTTACGAGCAGTACTTC	CASSARQGAYEQYF
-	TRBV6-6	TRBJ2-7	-	TGTGCCAGCAGGGAATTACAGGCCTACGAGCAGTACTTC	CASRELQAYEQYF
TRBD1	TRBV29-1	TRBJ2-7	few	TGCAGCGTTGGACAGGGAAACTCCTACGAGCAGTACTTC	CSVGQGNSYEQYF
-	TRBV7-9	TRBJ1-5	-	TGTGCCAGCAGGGCCACAGGGTCGGGTCAGCCCCAGCATTTT	CASRATGSGQPQHF
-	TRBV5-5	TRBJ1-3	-	TGTGCCAGTAGCGTTAGTCTAGGCTCTGGAAACACCATATATTTT	CASSVSLGSGNTIYF
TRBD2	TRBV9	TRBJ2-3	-	TGTGCCAGCAGCCTAGAGCGGGGGGGCCAAACCACAGATACGCAGTATTTT	CASSLERGGQTTDTQYF
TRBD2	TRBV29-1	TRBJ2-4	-	TGCAGCGTCCGAGGGACTAGCGGGGGGGGAGGTCTAGCCAAAAACATTCAGTACTTC	CSVRGTSGGGGLAKNIQYF
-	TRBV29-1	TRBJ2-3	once	TGCAGCGTTGAAGAGGGCGCAGATACGCAGTATTTT	CSVEEGADTQYF
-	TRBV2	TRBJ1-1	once	TGTGCCAGCAGTACCAGGACTTCAATGAGGACTGAAGCTTTCTTT	CASSTRTSMRTEAFF
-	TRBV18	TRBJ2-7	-	TGTGCCAGCTCACCACTCGGGGGAGAGCAGTACTTC	CASSPLGGEQYF
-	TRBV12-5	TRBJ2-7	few	TGTGCTAGTGGTTTGGTACCCGACAACTACGAGCAGTACTTC	CASGLVPDNYEQYF
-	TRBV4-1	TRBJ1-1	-	TGCGCCAGCAGCCAAGATAATATAGGAGGGAGAAGTCAAGCGGCTGAAGCTTTCTTT	CASSQDNIGGRSQAAEAFF
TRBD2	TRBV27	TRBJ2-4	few	TGTGCCAGCAGTTTAGGGCCAGGGACTACGGGGACGTTAGCCAAAAACATTCAGTACTTC	CASSLGPGTTGTLAKNIQYF
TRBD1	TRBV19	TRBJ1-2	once	TGTGCCAGTACCCCCGGGACAGATCCTTATGGCTACACCTTC	CASTPGTDPYGYTF
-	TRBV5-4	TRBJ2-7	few	TGTGCCAGCAGCTCCCAGGGTAACTCCTACGAGCAGTACTTC	CASSSQGNSYEQYF
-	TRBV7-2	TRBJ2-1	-	TGTGCCAGCAGCCCGCAGGGCTCCTACAATGAGCAGTTCTTC	CASSPQGSYNEQFF
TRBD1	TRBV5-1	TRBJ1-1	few	TGCGCCAGCAGCCCTACAGGGGGTATGGCTTTCTTT	CASSPTGGMAFF
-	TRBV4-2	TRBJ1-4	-	TGTGCCAGCAGCCAAGAAGGCAGGATAAATGAAAAACTGTTTTTT	CASSQEGRINEKLFF
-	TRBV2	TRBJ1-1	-	TGTGCCAGCAGTTACAGGGCCGGCAGTACTGAAGCTTTCTTT	CASSYRAGSTEAFF
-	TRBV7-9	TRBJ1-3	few	TGTGCCAGCAGCTTAGACAGGAAGCTCTCTGGAAACACCATATATTTT	CASSLDRKLSGNTIYF
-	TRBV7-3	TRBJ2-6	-	TGTGCCAGCAGCTGGAGTCCTGGGGCCAACGTCCTGACTTTC	CASSWSPGANVLTF
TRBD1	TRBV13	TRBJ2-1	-	TGTGCCAGCAGCTTAGCGGGGACAGGGTCGCATGAGCAGTTCTTC	CASSLAGTGSHEQFF
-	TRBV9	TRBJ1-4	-	TGTGCCAGCAGCGTAGGACTAGGGAACCCCTGGGAACTGTTTTTT	CASSVGLGNPWELFF
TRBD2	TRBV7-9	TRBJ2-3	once	TGTGCCAGCAGCTCGGGACTAGCAGTAGATACGCAGTATTTT	CASSSGLAVDTQYF
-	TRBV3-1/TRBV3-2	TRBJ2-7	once	TGTGCCAGCAGCGAAATTGACAGATTCTACGAGCAGTACTTC	CASSEIDRFYEQYF
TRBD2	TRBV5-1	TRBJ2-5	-	TGCGCCAGCAGCTTGCCGTCGGGGGGGATTGAGACCCAGTACTTC	CASSLPSGGIETQYF
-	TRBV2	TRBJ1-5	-	TGTGCCAGCAGTGAATCTGGAGAGAATCAGCCCCAGCATTTT	CASSESGENQPQHF
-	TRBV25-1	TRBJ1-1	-	TGTGCCAGCAGTGAACAGGTTTCCACTGAAGCTTTCTTT	CASSEQVSTEAFF
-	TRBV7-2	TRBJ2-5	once	TGTGCCAGCAGCTTACCAGGGCGCGATTTTGAGACCCAGTACTTC	CASSLPGRDFETQYF
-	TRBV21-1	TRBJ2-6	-	TGTGCCAGCAGCGCGACAGGGGGCCTCCCCTCTGGGGCCAACGTCCTGACTTTC	CASSATGGLPSGANVLTF